Each of the 11 T cell receptor beta chains below was sequenced from the same sample in a study of cytotoxic CD8 clonotypes in ibrutinib-treated CLL. TCRdb's table, derived via immunoSEQ multiplex PCR, lists solely in-frame clones and lacks some. The table includes over 70,000 clones, more than 75% detected once. The starting material was PBMCs, obtained after 12 months of ibrutinib treatment. The receptors stem from a human donor with chronic lymphocytic leukemia.

J is TRBJ2-1 and V is TRBV13; no clear D gene. The ends were cut back, 2 bases at V and 7 bases at J, with 12 bases in the middle. Germline V lookup: CDR1 PRHDT, CDR2 FYEKMQ (reference sequence). This CDR3 has 14 amino acids. The CDR3 DNA sequence: TGTGCCAGCAGCTTAAGGTCCGTAGGGAATGAGCAGTTCTTC. As protein: CASSLRSVGNEQFF.

The chain uses TRBV21-1 and TRBJ2-2. TRBV21-1 is a pseudogene locus. The CDR3 is made up of 15 amino acids. Here the CDR3 reads CASSRPDLNTGELFF. CDR3 DNA: TGTGCCAGCAGCAGGCCGGACCTGAACACCGGGGAGCTGTTTTTT.

This clone was recorded a few times. The chain combines TRBV7-3 with TRBJ2-3; 7 nucleotides align to TRBD2. CDR1 is SGHTA, CDR2 FQGTGA, per germline. Unmatched junction bases numbered 10, after V lost 5 bases and J lost 8 bases. This CDR3 contains 14 residues. The CDR3 bases are TGTGCCAGCAGCCCAACTTCGGGGGAGGGTACGCAGTATTTT. The encoded protein is CASSPTSGEGTQYF.

This clone occurred many times. The chain uses TRBV6-4 and TRBJ2-3; D perhaps matches TRBD2 (6 bases). Germline V lookup: CDR1 MRHNA, CDR2 SNTAGT. The CDR3 extends over 14 amino acids. With 0 bases removed from V and 5 bases from J, the gap between germline ends came to 9 bases. This CDR3 is CASSDSIGGDTQYF. DNA of the CDR3: TGTGCCAGCAGTGACTCGATCGGGGGAGATACGCAGTATTTT.

The chain couples TRBV19 to TRBJ1-1, with unresolved D. CDR3 length equals 11 residues. The V end was cut by 4 bases, the J end by 3 bases, with 3 bases between. Germline V gene sequence: CDR1 LNHDA, CDR2 SQIVND (reference sequence). CDR3 sequence: CASSRDTEAFF. The CDR3 DNA is TGTGCCAGTAGTAGGGACACTGAAGCTTTCTTT. Combining the CDR3 with reference TRBV19 and TRBJ1-1 gives the whole variable domain DGGITQSPKYLFRKEGQNVTLSCEQNLNHDAMYWYRQDPGQGLRLIYYSQIVNDFQKGDIAEGYSVSREKKESFPLTVTSAQKNPTAFYLCASSRDTEAFFGQGTRLTVV.

The gene calls are TRBV9 and TRBJ2-2; 12 bases line up with TRBD2. Germline loops: CDR1 SGDLS, CDR2 YYNGEE. After removal of 7 bases from V and 9 bases from J, the junction contained 7 bases not matched to a gene. The CDR3 spans 14 residues. In DNA, the CDR3 is TGTGCCAGCGGGACTAGCGGGTACGTGCGGGAGCTGTTTTTT. Translation gives CASGTSGYVRELFF.

The chain links TRBV5-6 to TRBJ1-2, with TRBD1 matching 7 bases. From germline, CDR1 is SGHDT and CDR2 YYEEEE. The CDR3 runs 12 residues. Germline trimming cut 0 bases from V and 8 bases from J; bases unmatched to any gene: 1. The CDR3 sequence is CASSLGDSGYTF. CDR3 in DNA: TGTGCCAGCAGCTTGGGGGACAGCGGCTACACCTTC.

By share, this clone counts as medium-sized. The chain is built from TRBV6-1 and TRBJ2-3; 12 positions agree with TRBD2. The trim removed 7 bases at V and 4 bases at J, leaving 6 bases unmatched. The CDR3 covers 15 residues. Per the germline V gene, CDR1 is MNHNS and CDR2 is SASEGT. This chain's CDR3 is CASTRTSGVPDTQYF. The DNA of the CDR3 is TGTGCCAGCACCCGGACTAGCGGGGTGCCAGATACGCAGTATTTT.

The rearrangement joins TRBV6-6 to TRBJ2-2; 8 bases fit TRBD2. The CDR3 covers 13 residues. With V trimmed by 11 bases and J by 6 bases, 8 bases remained unmatched. From germline, CDR1 is MNHNY and CDR2 SVGAGI (reference sequence). DNA of the CDR3: TGTGCCGCCGGGGGGGTCTACCCCGGGGAGCTGTTTTTT. Amino acids: CAAGGVYPGELFF.

The chain joins TRBV9 to TRBJ1-4; 7 bases align to TRBD1. After removal of 4 bases from V and 3 bases from J, the junction contained 3 bases not matched to a gene. Germline V lookup: CDR1 SGDLS, CDR2 YYNGEE. This CDR3 is built from 14 residues. The DNA of the CDR3 is TGTGCCAGCAGCCTGGGACAGCCTAATGAAAAACTGTTTTTT. Translated, it gives CASSLGQPNEKLFF.

The V gene is TRBV19, the J gene TRBJ1-6; D not certain. V was clipped by 5 bases and J by 0 bases, with 8 bases between them. Looked up from germline, CDR1 is LNHDA and CDR2 is SQIVND (reference sequence). This CDR3 region has 15 residues. This CDR3 is CASSPRSSYNSPLHF. The CDR3 DNA sequence: TGTGCCAGTAGTCCCAGGAGCTCCTATAATTCACCCCTCCACTTT. Filled out from reference TRBV19 and TRBJ1-6, the complete variable domain reads DGGITQSPKYLFRKEGQNVTLSCEQNLNHDAMYWYRQDPGQGLRLIYYSQIVNDFQKGDIAEGYSVSREKKESFPLTVTSAQKNPTAFYLCASSPRSSYNSPLHFGNGTRLTVT.